This T cell receptor (beta chain) came from a study of blood T cell repertoires in COVID-19. For the study at large: The United States, Italy and Spain supplied acute and convalescent COVID-19 samples.

Patients of the Seattle cohort, enrolled during active infection, were followed longitudinally. Source study methods: For nucleated cells, counts were estimated from reference gene primer amplification. This table comes from immunoSEQ multiplex PCR, and its TCRdb copy is limited to in-frame clones, with some not included. For V, J and clone size, that table is used; D and trimming come from the DNA. In the table there are roughly 190,000 clones, under 90% of which are singletons. The CDR3 loop spans 15 amino acids. From germline, CDR1 is LNHDA and CDR2 SQIVND (reference sequence). V lost 10 bases, J lost 3 bases, and 19 bases lay in between.

The specimen sequenced was peripheral blood. The TCR comes from a woman in her 70s with COVID-19, enrolled during active disease. The chain links TRBV19 to TRBJ1-5; TRBD1 might be the D (6 bases). CDR3 sequence (DNA): TGTGCCACCAATGGGGACAATCGCCCCAATCAGCCCCAGCATTTT. This codes for CATNGDNRPNQPQHF.